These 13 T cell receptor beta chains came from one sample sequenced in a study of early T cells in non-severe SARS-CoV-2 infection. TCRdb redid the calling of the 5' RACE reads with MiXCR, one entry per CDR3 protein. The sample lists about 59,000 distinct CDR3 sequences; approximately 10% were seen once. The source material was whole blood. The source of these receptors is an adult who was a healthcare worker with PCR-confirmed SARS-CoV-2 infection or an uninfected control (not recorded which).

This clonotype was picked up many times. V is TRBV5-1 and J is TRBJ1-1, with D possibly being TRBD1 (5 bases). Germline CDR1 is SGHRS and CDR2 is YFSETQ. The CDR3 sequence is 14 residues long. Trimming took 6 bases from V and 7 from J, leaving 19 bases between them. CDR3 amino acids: CASTKGAGSGEAFF. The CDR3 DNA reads TGCGCCAGCACCAAAGGGGCGGGCTCGGGTGAAGCTTTCTTT.

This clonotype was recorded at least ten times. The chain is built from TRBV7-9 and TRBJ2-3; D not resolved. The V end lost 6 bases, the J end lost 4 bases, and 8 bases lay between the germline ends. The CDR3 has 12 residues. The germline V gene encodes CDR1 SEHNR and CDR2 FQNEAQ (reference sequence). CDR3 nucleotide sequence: TGTGCCAGCAGTCGAAGTCCAGATACGCAGTATTTT. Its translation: CASSRSPDTQYF.

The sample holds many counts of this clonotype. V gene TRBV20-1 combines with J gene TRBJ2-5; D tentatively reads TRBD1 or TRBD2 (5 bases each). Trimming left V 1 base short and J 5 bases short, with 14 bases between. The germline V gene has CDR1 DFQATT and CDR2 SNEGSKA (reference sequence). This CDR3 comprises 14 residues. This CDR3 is CSARGVWDRETQYF. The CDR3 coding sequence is TGCAGTGCTAGAGGCGTGTGGGACCGGGAGACCCAGTACTTC.

The CDR3 coding sequence is TGCGCCAGCACCCCCGCGCAGGGGAACACTGAAGCTTTCTTT. It codes for CASTPAQGNTEAFF. The chain recombines TRBV5-1 with TRBJ1-1; perhaps TRBD1 as D (5 bases). CDR1 is SGHRS, CDR2 YFSETQ, per germline. The CDR3 is made up of 14 amino acids. Trimming stripped 6 bases from V and 1 base from J, with 13 bases between.

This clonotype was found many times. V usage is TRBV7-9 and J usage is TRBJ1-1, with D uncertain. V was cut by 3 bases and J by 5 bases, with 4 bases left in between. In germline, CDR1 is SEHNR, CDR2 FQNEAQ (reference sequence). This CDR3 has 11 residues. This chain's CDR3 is CASSLITEAFF. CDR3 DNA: TGTGCCAGCAGCTTGATAACTGAAGCTTTCTTT.

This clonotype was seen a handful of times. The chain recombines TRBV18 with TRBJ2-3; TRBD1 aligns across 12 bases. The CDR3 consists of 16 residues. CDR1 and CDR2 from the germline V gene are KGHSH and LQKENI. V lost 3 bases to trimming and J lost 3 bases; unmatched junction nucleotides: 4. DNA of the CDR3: TGTGCCAGCTCACCGGGACAGGGGGCAAAGACAGATACGCAGTATTTT. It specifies CASSPGQGAKTDTQYF.

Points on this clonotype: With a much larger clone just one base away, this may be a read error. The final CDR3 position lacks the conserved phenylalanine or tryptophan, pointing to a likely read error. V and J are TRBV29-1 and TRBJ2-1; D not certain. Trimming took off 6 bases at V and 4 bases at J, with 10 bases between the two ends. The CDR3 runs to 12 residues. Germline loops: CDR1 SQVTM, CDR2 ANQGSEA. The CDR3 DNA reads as TGCAGCGTCGCCGTAGGGTACAATGAGCAGTTCCTC. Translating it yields CSVAVGYNEQFL.

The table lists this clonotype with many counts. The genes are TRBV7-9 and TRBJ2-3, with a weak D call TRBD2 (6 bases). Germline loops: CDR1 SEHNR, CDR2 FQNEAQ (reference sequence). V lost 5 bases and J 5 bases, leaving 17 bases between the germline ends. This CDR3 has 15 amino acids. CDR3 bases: TGTGCCAGCAGCCGACCGGGACTGGTGGTAGATACGCAGTATTTT. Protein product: CASSRPGLVVDTQYF. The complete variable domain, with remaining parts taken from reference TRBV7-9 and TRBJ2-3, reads DTGVSQNPRHKITKRGQNVTFRCDPISEHNRLYWYRQTLGQGPEFLTYFQNEAQLEKSRLLSDRFSAERPKGSFSTLEIQRTEQGDSAMYLCASSRPGLVVDTQYFGPGTRLTVL.

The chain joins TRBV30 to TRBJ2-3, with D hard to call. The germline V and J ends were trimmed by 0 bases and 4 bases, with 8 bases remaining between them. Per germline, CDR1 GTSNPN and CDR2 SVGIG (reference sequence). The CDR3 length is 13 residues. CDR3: CAWSVAVADTQYF. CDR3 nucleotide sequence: TGTGCCTGGAGTGTAGCCGTCGCAGATACGCAGTATTTT.

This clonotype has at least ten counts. CDR3: CASSTGVGTEAFF. CDR3 DNA sequence: TGTGCCAGCTCGACGGGTGTGGGCACTGAAGCTTTCTTT. The chain has TRBV13 and TRBJ1-1; D uncertain. V lost 8 bases to trimming and J lost 4 bases, with 14 bases between them. Germline CDR1 is PRHDT and CDR2 is FYEKMQ (reference sequence). CDR3 size: 13 residues.

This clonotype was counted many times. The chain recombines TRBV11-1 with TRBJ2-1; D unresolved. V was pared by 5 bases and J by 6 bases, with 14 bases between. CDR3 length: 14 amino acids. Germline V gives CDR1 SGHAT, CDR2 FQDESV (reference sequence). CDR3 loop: CASSRVEFINEQFF. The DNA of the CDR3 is TGTGCCAGCAGCCGCGTGGAGTTTATCAATGAGCAGTTCTTC.

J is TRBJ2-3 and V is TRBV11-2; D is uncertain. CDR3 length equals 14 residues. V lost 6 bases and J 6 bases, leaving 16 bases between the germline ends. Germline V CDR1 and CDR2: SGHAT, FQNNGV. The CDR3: CASSLGTTFDTQYF. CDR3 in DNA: TGTGCCAGCAGTTTGGGCACTACATTCGATACGCAGTATTTT.

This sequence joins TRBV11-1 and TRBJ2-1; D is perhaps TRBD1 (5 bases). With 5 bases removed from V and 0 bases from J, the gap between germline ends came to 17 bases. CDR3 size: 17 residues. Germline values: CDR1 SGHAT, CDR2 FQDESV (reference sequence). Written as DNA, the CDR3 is TGTGCCAGCAGCCAGGGCAGCCTCCCCAGCTCCTACAATGAGCAGTTCTTC. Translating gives CASSQGSLPSSYNEQFF.